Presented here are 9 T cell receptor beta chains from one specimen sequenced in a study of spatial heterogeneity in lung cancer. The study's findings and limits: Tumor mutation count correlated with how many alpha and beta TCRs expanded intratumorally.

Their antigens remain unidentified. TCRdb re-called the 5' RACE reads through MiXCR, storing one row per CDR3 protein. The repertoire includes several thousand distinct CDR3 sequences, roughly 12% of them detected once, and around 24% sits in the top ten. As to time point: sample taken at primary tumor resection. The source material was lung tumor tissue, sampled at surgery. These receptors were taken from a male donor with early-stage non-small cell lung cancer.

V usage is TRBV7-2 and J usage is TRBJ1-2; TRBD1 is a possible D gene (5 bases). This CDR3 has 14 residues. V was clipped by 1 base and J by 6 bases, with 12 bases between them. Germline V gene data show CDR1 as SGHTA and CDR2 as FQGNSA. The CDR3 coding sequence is TGTGCCAGCAGCTTAGAGTGGGTAGGGGATGGCTACACCTTC. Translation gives CASSLEWVGDGYTF.

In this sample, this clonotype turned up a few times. CDR3 sequence reads: CASSSGGKSYGYTF. CDR3 DNA: TGTGCCAGCAGCTCGGGAGGAAAGAGCTATGGCTACACCTTC. This sequence joins TRBV28 and TRBJ1-2; D gene uncertain. V was cut by 6 bases and J by 4 bases, with 15 bases left in between. Per germline, CDR1 MDHEN and CDR2 SYDVKM. The CDR3 length is 14 residues.

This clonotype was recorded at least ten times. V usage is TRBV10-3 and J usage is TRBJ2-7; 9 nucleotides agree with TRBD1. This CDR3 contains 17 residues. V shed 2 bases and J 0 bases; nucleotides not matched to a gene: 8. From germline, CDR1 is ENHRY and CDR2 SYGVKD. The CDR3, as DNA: TGTGCCATCAGTGAGCTGACCGGGACAGGGAGCTCCTACGAGCAGTACTTC. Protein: CAISELTGTGSSYEQYF.

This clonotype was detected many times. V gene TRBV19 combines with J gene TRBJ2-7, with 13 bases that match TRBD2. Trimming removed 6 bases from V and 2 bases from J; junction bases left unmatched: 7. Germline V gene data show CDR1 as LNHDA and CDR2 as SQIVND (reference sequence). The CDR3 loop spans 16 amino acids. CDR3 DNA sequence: TGTGCCAGTAGCCCCCAGGGACTAGCGGGAACCTACGAGCAGTACTTC. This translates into CASSPQGLAGTYEQYF.

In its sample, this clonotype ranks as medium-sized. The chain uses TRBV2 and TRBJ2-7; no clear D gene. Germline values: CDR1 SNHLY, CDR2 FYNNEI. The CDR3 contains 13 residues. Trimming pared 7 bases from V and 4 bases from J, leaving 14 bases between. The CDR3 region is CASMGPTVYEQYF. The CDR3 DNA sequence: TGTGCCAGCATGGGTCCCACGGTTTACGAGCAGTACTTC.

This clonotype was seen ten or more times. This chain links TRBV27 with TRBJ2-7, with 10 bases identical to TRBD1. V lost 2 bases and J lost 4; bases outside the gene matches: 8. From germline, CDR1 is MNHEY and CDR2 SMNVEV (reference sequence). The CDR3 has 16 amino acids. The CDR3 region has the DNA TGTGCCAGCAGTTTACAATTGGGACAGGGGCTGTACGAGCAGTACTTC. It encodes CASSLQLGQGLYEQYF.

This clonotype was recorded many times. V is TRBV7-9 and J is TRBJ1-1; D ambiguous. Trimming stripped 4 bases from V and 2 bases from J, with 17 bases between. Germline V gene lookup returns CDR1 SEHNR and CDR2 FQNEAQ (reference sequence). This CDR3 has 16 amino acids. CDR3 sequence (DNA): TGTGCCAGCAGCTCTCCCCGGACGACCGACAACACTGAAGCTTTCTTT. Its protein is CASSSPRTTDNTEAFF.

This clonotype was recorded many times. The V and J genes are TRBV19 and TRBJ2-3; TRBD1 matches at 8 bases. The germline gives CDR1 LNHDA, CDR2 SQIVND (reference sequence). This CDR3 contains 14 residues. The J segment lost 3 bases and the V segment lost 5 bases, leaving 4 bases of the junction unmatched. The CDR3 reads CASSGQGWTDTQYF. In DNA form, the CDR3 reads TGTGCCAGTAGTGGACAGGGATGGACAGATACGCAGTATTTT.

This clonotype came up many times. The CDR3 DNA is TGTGCCAGCGTGGCAGGGGGCGACACCGGGGAGCTGTTTTTT. Residues: CASVAGGDTGELFF. The genes are TRBV5-4 and TRBJ2-2; TRBD1 matches 8 bases. Trimming removed 7 bases from V and 3 bases from J; junction bases left unmatched: 5. CDR1 SGHNT and CDR2 YYREEE come from the germline V gene (reference sequence). The CDR3 totals 14 residues.